Following are 31 T cell receptor beta chains from one sample sequenced in a study of control samples from healthy donors and cancer patients. The table came from immunoSEQ multiplex PCR; TCRdb's copy has only in-frame clones and leaves some out. This repertoire shows around 100,000 clones, less than 90% found once; its top ten account for more than 15%. Sequenced sample: blood. The receptor set was obtained from a woman between 45 and 65 years old in good health.

The rearrangement joins TRBV6-5 to TRBJ1-1; D perhaps matches TRBD1 (5 bases). Trimming cost V 9 bases and J 6 bases, with 17 bases left between them. CDR1 is MNHEY, CDR2 SVGAGI, per germline. This CDR3 region has 13 residues. CDR3 nucleotides: TGTGCCAGTGTACCGGACACGAGGGCTGAAGCTTTCTTT. This codes for CASVPDTRAEAFF.

The table lists this clone with a count of one. J is TRBJ2-7 and V is TRBV29-1; no reliable D call. The CDR3 sequence is 11 residues long. In germline, CDR1 is SQVTM, CDR2 ANQGSEA. V shed 6 bases and J shed 3 bases, with 9 bases lying between them. The CDR3 is CSVQLLYEQYF. CDR3 DNA: TGCAGCGTGCAGTTACTCTACGAGCAGTACTTC.

The gene calls are TRBV3-1 (or the pseudogene TRBV3-2) and TRBJ1-3; 9 bases align to TRBD1. V lost 1 base, J lost 3 bases, and 13 bases stayed unmatched. CDR1 and CDR2 from the germline V gene are LGHDT and YNNKEL (reference sequence). The CDR3 length is 19 residues. This CDR3 is CASSQVTGGLKTGGNTIYF. The CDR3 coding sequence is TGTGCCAGCAGCCAAGTTACAGGGGGCCTTAAGACCGGTGGAAACACCATATATTTT.

The J gene is TRBJ1-3, the V gene TRBV6-5; TRBD1 matches 7 bases. Germline trimming cut 0 bases from V and 4 bases from J; bases unmatched to any gene: 3. The length of the CDR3 is 15 residues. Germline V gene data show CDR1 as MNHEY and CDR2 as SVGAGI. The CDR3 loop is CASSYSLGQGNTIYF. CDR3 DNA: TGTGCCAGCAGTTACTCGCTGGGACAGGGAAACACCATATATTTT.

This chain uses TRBV24-1 with TRBJ2-2; D is undetermined. The CDR3 spans 16 residues. Germline loops: CDR1 KGHDR, CDR2 SFDVKD. Trimming pared 5 bases from V and 5 bases from J, leaving 17 bases between. CDR3 protein: CATSVRSGLLTGELFF. Written as DNA, the CDR3 is TGTGCCACCAGTGTAAGGTCAGGTTTATTAACCGGGGAGCTGTTTTTT.

The rearrangement joins TRBV7-2 to TRBJ2-3; D remains ambiguous. The germline V gene encodes CDR1 SGHTA and CDR2 FQGNSA. Trimming pared 3 bases from V and 1 base from J, leaving 11 bases between. The CDR3 spans 15 residues. The DNA of the CDR3 is TGTGCCAGCAGCTTTAGTCCCTCCGGCACAGATACGCAGTATTTT. This translates into CASSFSPSGTDTQYF.

The chain carries TRBV27 and TRBJ2-1; 9 nucleotides line up with TRBD1. V lost 9 bases and J lost 7; bases outside the gene matches: 7. The CDR3 runs to 13 residues. The V gene's germline CDR1 is MNHEY and CDR2 SMNVEV (reference sequence). The CDR3 region has the DNA TGTGCCAGTATGGGACAGGGCTGGAATGAGCAGTTCTTC. Encoded protein: CASMGQGWNEQFF.

The chain combines TRBV30 with TRBJ1-5; 7 positions agree with TRBD1. This CDR3 is 12 amino acids long. From germline, CDR1 is GTSNPN and CDR2 SVGIG (reference sequence). Trimming removed 5 bases from V and 11 bases from J; junction bases left unmatched: 9. CDR3 DNA sequence: TGTGCCTGGTCAAGAGGGGGCAAAGCCCAGCATTTT. It is translated as CAWSRGGKAQHF.

V is TRBV10-3 and J is TRBJ1-4, with D perhaps TRBD1 (5 bases). V was cut by 4 bases and J by 4 bases, with 10 bases left in between. Germline assignment: CDR1 ENHRY and CDR2 SYGVKD. CDR3 length: 14 amino acids. CDR3 in amino acids: CAISGGTGNEKLFF. In DNA form, the CDR3 reads TGTGCCATCAGTGGGGGGACCGGTAATGAAAAACTGTTTTTT.

This clone was seen a handful of times. The chain uses TRBV19 and TRBJ1-5; weak D call: TRBD1 (6 bases). The CDR3 totals 14 residues. CDR1 and CDR2 (germline): LNHDA, SQIVND (reference sequence). V was clipped by 9 bases and J by 0 bases, with 12 bases between them. The CDR3 region has the DNA TGTGCCAGCGACAGGAAAACTAGCAATCAGCCCCAGCATTTT. Protein sequence: CASDRKTSNQPQHF. Full variable domain (outside the CDR3, taken from reference TRBV19 and TRBJ1-5): DGGITQSPKYLFRKEGQNVTLSCEQNLNHDAMYWYRQDPGQGLRLIYYSQIVNDFQKGDIAEGYSVSREKKESFPLTVTSAQKNPTAFYLCASDRKTSNQPQHFGDGTRLSIL.

The V gene is TRBV28, the J gene TRBJ1-5; D gene uncertain. This CDR3 region has 12 residues. The germline CDR1 and CDR2 sequences are MDHEN and SYDVKM. The V and J ends lost 3 bases and 5 bases respectively, with 5 bases between them. In DNA, the CDR3 is TGTGCCAGCAGTTTCCGGCATCAGCCCCAGCATTTT. It codes for CASSFRHQPQHF.

This clone was detected a few times. CDR3 protein: CASSQERHGYTF. The DNA of the CDR3 is TGTGCCAGCTCACAGGAGAGGCATGGCTACACCTTC. This rearrangement joins TRBV19 to TRBJ1-2; weak D call: TRBD1 (5 bases). There are 12 residues in the CDR3. Germline assignment: CDR1 LNHDA and CDR2 SQIVND (reference sequence). V was cut by 9 bases and J by 6 bases, with 14 bases left in between.

The rearrangement links TRBV30 to TRBJ1-2; perhaps TRBD1 as D (5 bases). V dropped 3 bases and J dropped 4 bases, with 12 bases sitting between them. Germline V gene sequence: CDR1 GTSNPN, CDR2 SVGIG (reference sequence). This CDR3 has 13 amino acids. CDR3 DNA: TGTGCCTGGAGCGAAGGGACCGCCTATGGCTACACCTTC. This encodes CAWSEGTAYGYTF. Full variable domain (missing parts from reference TRBV30 and TRBJ1-2): SQTIHQWPATLVQPVGSPLSLECTVEGTSNPNLYWYRQAAGRGLQLLFYSVGIGQISSEVPQNLSASRPQDRQFILSSKKLLLSDSGFYLCAWSEGTAYGYTFGSGTRLTVV.

This clone was picked up one time. V and J are TRBV18 and TRBJ2-5; perhaps TRBD2 as D (6 bases). The CDR3 extends over 16 amino acids. V gave up 3 bases and J gave up 1 base, with 15 bases separating them. Germline V gene sequence: CDR1 KGHSH, CDR2 LQKENI. The CDR3: CASSPLPGALQETQYF. CDR3 coding DNA: TGTGCCAGCTCACCTTTACCGGGAGCGCTCCAAGAGACCCAGTACTTC.

The V and J genes are TRBV7-2 and TRBJ2-1, with D possibly matching TRBD2 (6 bases). V was pared by 4 bases and J by 2 bases, with 9 bases between. This CDR3 is built from 14 residues. Germline-derived CDR1 and CDR2 are SGHTA and FQGNSA. CDR3 DNA sequence: TGTGCCAGCAGCTGGGAGGTCCCCTACAATGAGCAGTTCTTC. Translation: CASSWEVPYNEQFF. Supplemented by reference TRBV7-2 and TRBJ2-1, the full variable domain reads GAGVSQSPSNKVTEKGKDVELRCDPISGHTALYWYRQSLGQGLEFLIYFQGNSAPDKSGLPSDRFSAERTGGSVSTLTIQRTQQEDSAVYLCASSWEVPYNEQFFGPGTRLTVL.

This chain connects TRBV5-8 to TRBJ2-3, with TRBD1 identical over 7 bases. With V trimmed by 3 bases and J by 2 bases, 6 bases remained unmatched. The CDR3 consists of 15 residues. Germline V gene lookup returns CDR1 SGHTS and CDR2 YDEGEE. In DNA form, the CDR3 reads TGTGCCAGCAGCTCCACACAGGGGTACACAGATACGCAGTATTTT. Translation: CASSSTQGYTDTQYF. Full variable domain (rest looked up from reference TRBV5-8 and TRBJ2-3): EAGVTQSPTHLIKTRGQQATLRCSPISGHTSVYWYQQALGLGLQFLLWYDEGEERNRGNFPPRFSGRQFPNYSSELNVNALELEDSALYLCASSSTQGYTDTQYFGPGTRLTVL.

This CDR3 reads CAWSSAISPLHF. The CDR3 bases are TGTGCCTGGAGTAGTGCTATCTCACCCCTCCACTTT. The gene calls are TRBV30 and TRBJ1-6; D is undetermined. V was trimmed by 2 bases and J by 10 bases, leaving 9 bases between them. This CDR3 is built from 12 residues. Germline assignment: CDR1 GTSNPN and CDR2 SVGIG (reference sequence). Based on the CDR3 plus reference TRBV30 and TRBJ1-6, the full variable domain is SQTIHQWPATLVQPVGSPLSLECTVEGTSNPNLYWYRQAAGRGLQLLFYSVGIGQISSEVPQNLSASRPQDRQFILSSKKLLLSDSGFYLCAWSSAISPLHFGNGTRLTVT.

The V and J genes are TRBV6-5 and TRBJ1-5; 11 bases align to TRBD1. The CDR3 extends over 14 amino acids. The junction had 3 bases not matched to a gene; V was cut back by 4 bases and J by 7 bases. Per the germline V gene, CDR1 is MNHEY and CDR2 is SVGAGI. The CDR3 region has the DNA TGTGCCAGCAGTTCAGGACAGGGGGCCCAGCCCCAGCATTTT. This sequence encodes CASSSGQGAQPQHF.

This chain connects TRBV7-6 to TRBJ1-4; D gene unclear. The germline gives CDR1 SGHVS, CDR2 FNYEAQ. V was pared by 5 bases and J by 8 bases, with 18 bases between. The CDR3 covers 15 residues. This chain's CDR3 is CASSLDVGEGEKLFF. The CDR3 DNA is TGTGCCAGCAGCCTAGACGTCGGAGAAGGGGAAAAACTGTTTTTT.

The chain links TRBV28 to TRBJ2-7; D is unclear. This CDR3 comprises 13 residues. Trimming stripped 7 bases from V and 2 bases from J, with 12 bases between. Germline V gene sequence: CDR1 MDHEN, CDR2 SYDVKM. CDR3 nucleotide sequence: TGTGCCAGCAATAGAGAGAGGCCCTACGAGCAGTACGTC. Its translation: CASNRERPYEQYV.

The chain carries TRBV6-5 and TRBJ1-1; 7 bases agree with TRBD1. V lost 7 bases, J lost 6 bases, and 5 bases stayed unmatched. The CDR3 consists of 12 residues. Germline-derived CDR1 and CDR2 are MNHEY and SVGAGI. The CDR3 bases are TGTGCCAGCAAAACGGGACAGTCTGAAGCTTTCTTT. Its protein product is CASKTGQSEAFF.

This clone was observed a handful of times. V and J are TRBV6-5 and TRBJ1-6; possible D gene TRBD1, 5 bases. The CDR3 covers 14 residues. Germline V lookup: CDR1 MNHEY, CDR2 SVGAGI. V lost 4 bases, J lost 6 bases, and 10 bases lay in between. CDR3 DNA sequence: TGTGCCAGCAGTTCAAGGGGAGGTAATTCACCCCTCCACTTT. Protein product: CASSSRGGNSPLHF.

Only a few counts were recorded for this clone. The rearrangement joins TRBV19 to TRBJ1-5; no definite D call. The ends were cut back, 6 bases at V and 3 bases at J, with 12 bases in the middle. The CDR3 covers 14 residues. The germline CDR1 and CDR2 sequences are LNHDA and SQIVND (reference sequence). The CDR3 DNA follows: TGTGCCAGTAGCCCTCTACAACCCAATCAGCCCCAGCATTTT. Its translation is CASSPLQPNQPQHF.

V is TRBV3-1 (or the pseudogene TRBV3-2) and J is TRBJ2-2; TRBD2 matches 12 bases. The CDR3 runs to 21 residues. Germline loops: CDR1 LGHDT, CDR2 YNNKEL (reference sequence). V lost 0 bases, J lost 7 bases, and 18 bases stayed unmatched. The CDR3 loop is CASSQDRMASGRAAKIGELFF. As DNA, the CDR3 is TGTGCCAGCAGCCAAGATAGAATGGCTAGCGGGAGGGCCGCTAAGATCGGGGAGCTGTTTTTT.

The rearrangement joins TRBV3-1 (or the pseudogene TRBV3-2) to TRBJ1-1; weak D call: TRBD1 (5 bases). V was clipped by 1 base and J by 7 bases, with 13 bases between them. The germline V gene encodes CDR1 LGHDT and CDR2 YNNKEL (reference sequence). The CDR3 spans 14 residues. The CDR3 coding sequence is TGTGCCAGCAGCCAAGGTTTAGGGGTAAGTGAAGCTTTCTTT. This sequence encodes CASSQGLGVSEAFF.

The CDR3 here is CASGENYNEQFF. The DNA for the CDR3 is TGCGCCAGCGGAGAAAATTACAATGAGCAGTTCTTC. The V gene is TRBV10-1, the J gene TRBJ2-1; D ambiguous. V was cut by 8 bases and J by 4 bases, with 9 bases left in between. This CDR3 comprises 12 residues. The V gene's germline CDR1 is WNHNN and CDR2 SYGVQD (reference sequence).

This clone was detected once. The genes are TRBV29-1 and TRBJ1-2; D not resolved. Germline CDR1 reads SQVTM; CDR2 reads ANQGSEA. V was pared by 2 bases and J by 4 bases, with 8 bases between. The CDR3 totals 12 residues. The CDR3 DNA follows: TGCAGCGTTGAAAAATTCTCCTATGGCTACACCTTC. Amino acid sequence: CSVEKFSYGYTF.

This clone has a handful of counts. The chain uses TRBV7-9 and TRBJ2-2, with D possibly TRBD2 on 6 matching bases. Germline CDR1 reads SEHNR; CDR2 reads FQNEAQ (reference sequence). The CDR3 is 15 residues long. V shed 5 bases and J shed 3 bases, with 13 bases lying between them. This chain's CDR3 is CASSPSWGDTGELFF. The CDR3 DNA follows: TGTGCCAGCAGCCCGAGCTGGGGGGACACCGGGGAGCTGTTTTTT.

V is TRBV5-8 and J is TRBJ2-5, with TRBD2 as a possible D gene (7 bases). The CDR3 spans 13 residues. Germline lookup yields CDR1 SGHTS and CDR2 YDEGEE. Trimming took 3 bases from V and 9 from J, leaving 15 bases between them. The CDR3 sequence is CASSWGGNRAQYF. The CDR3 nucleotides read TGTGCCAGCAGCTGGGGGGGCAACCGGGCCCAGTACTTC.

The chain uses TRBV4-1 and TRBJ2-5; possible D gene TRBD2, 6 bases. The germline V gene encodes CDR1 MGHRA and CDR2 YSYEKL. V lost 4 bases and J 4 bases, leaving 16 bases between the germline ends. The CDR3 contains 15 residues. The CDR3 DNA follows: TGCGCCAGCAGCCCCGACCTATCCGGGGGAGAGACCCAGTACTTC. It encodes CASSPDLSGGETQYF.

This clone was detected a few times. The chain combines TRBV2 with TRBJ1-1; D is uncertain. The V end lost 5 bases, the J end lost 5 bases, and 9 bases lay between the germline ends. Looked up from germline, CDR1 is SNHLY and CDR2 is FYNNEI. This CDR3 region has 12 residues. This chain's CDR3 is CASSLAGTEAFF. The CDR3 bases are TGTGCCAGCAGTTTGGCCGGGACTGAAGCTTTCTTT.